This T cell receptor beta chain appears in the sequencing data of a study of identifying expanded T cells in peripheral blood. Some clones are missing from TCRdb's copy, which holds only in-frame ones; the method was immunoSEQ multiplex PCR. The sample comprises over 65,000 clones, roughly 90% of which are singletons, and approximately 7% rests with the top ten. This clone was recorded a few times. Antigen unknown. The CDR3 loop spans 14 amino acids. The ends were cut back, 6 bases at V and 3 bases at J, with 14 bases in the middle. Germline CDR1 SNHLY, CDR2 FYNNEI. Notes on the study in general: Variance in clone template counts between approximately two-week samples significantly increased with total template count across all healthy donors.

Sample: blood. This sequence joins TRBV2 and TRBJ1-1; D possibly corresponds to TRBD1 (5 bases). The source of this sequence is a person between 18 and 75 years old in good health. The DNA of the CDR3 is TGTGCCAGCAGAGGGGAGGGAGCGTACACTGAAGCTTTCTTT. It is translated as CASRGEGAYTEAFF.